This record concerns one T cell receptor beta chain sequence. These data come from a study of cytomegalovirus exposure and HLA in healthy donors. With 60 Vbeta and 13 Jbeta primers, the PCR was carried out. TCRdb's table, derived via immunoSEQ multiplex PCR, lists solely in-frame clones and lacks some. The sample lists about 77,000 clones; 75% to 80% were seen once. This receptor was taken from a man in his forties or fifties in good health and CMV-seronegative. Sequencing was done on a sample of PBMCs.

The CDR3 DNA reads as TGCGCCAGCAGCTTAGACAGCTCTGGAAACACCATATATTTT. Amino acids: CASSLDSSGNTIYF. V usage is TRBV5-1 and J usage is TRBJ1-3, with D maybe TRBD1 (5 bases). CDR1 is SGHRS and CDR2 is YFSETQ in the germline V gene. The V gene lost 2 bases and the J gene lost 0 bases, with 6 bases spanning the gap. There are 14 residues in the CDR3.